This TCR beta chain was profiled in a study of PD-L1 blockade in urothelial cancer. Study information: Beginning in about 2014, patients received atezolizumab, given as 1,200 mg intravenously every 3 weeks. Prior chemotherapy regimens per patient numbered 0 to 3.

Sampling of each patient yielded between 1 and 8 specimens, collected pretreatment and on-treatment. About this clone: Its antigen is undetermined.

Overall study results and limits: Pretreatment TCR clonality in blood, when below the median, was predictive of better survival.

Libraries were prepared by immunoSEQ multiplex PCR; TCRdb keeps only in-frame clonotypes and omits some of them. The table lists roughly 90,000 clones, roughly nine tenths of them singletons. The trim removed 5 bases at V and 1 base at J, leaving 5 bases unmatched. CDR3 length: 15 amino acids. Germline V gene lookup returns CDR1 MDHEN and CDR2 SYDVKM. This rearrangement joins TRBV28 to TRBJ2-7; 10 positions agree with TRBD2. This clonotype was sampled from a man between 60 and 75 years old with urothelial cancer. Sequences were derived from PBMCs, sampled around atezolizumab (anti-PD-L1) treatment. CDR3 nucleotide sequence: TGTGCCAGCAGTCCGGGACTAGCGTCTTCCTACGAGCAGTACTTC. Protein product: CASSPGLASSYEQYF.